This T cell receptor beta chain was profiled in a study of blood T cell repertoires in COVID-19. Study background: In each case, the material was cDNA or gDNA derived from T cells, B-cell-depleted T cells, or PBMCs.

The data were produced by immunoSEQ multiplex PCR, yet TCRdb's version contains in-frame clones alone and is incomplete. Of 91,000 or so clones listed, around 80% are singletons. V trimming: 0 bases; J trimming: 9 bases; junction bases outside the gene matches: 10. Germline V gene data show CDR1 as KGHSH and CDR2 as LQKENI. The CDR3 contains 17 residues. The J gene is TRBJ2-1, the V gene TRBV18; 11 nucleotides align to TRBD1. Sequencing used peripheral blood. The origin of this receptor is a man aged 50-59 years with active or convalescent COVID-19. The CDR3 protein is CASSPPLRTGGAGEQFF. CDR3 DNA: TGTGCCAGCTCACCACCCCTTCGGACAGGGGGCGCAGGTGAGCAGTTCTTC.